Below are 32 T cell receptor beta chains sequenced from a single sample in a study of blood T cell repertoires in COVID-19. This table comes from immunoSEQ multiplex PCR, and its TCRdb copy is limited to in-frame clones, with some not included. The data show a few hundred thousand clones, roughly four fifths seen once. Material for sequencing was PBMCs or T cells enriched from blood (not recorded which). Every receptor here comes from a woman aged 45 to 65 who had recovered from COVID-19.

This rearrangement joins TRBV19 to TRBJ1-4, with D unresolved. The V gene's germline CDR1 is LNHDA and CDR2 SQIVND (reference sequence). V lost 7 bases and J 7 bases, leaving 16 bases between the germline ends. The CDR3 runs to 14 residues. Here the CDR3 reads CASIRSGGSEKLFF. CDR3 nucleotides: TGTGCCAGTATACGGAGCGGTGGGAGTGAAAAACTGTTTTTT.

This chain joins TRBV7-9 and TRBJ2-3; 7 bases line up with TRBD1. The CDR3 spans 16 residues. With V trimmed by 4 bases and J by 3 bases, 10 bases remained unmatched. The germline gives CDR1 SEHNR, CDR2 FQNEAQ (reference sequence). The DNA for the CDR3 is TGTGCCAGCAGCTCCCAGACAGGGTGGGGGACAGATACGCAGTATTTT. Translation gives CASSSQTGWGTDTQYF.

The rearrangement joins TRBV18 to TRBJ1-5; tentatively, D is TRBD1 (6 bases). The CDR3 length is 16 residues. The germline V gene encodes CDR1 KGHSH and CDR2 LQKENI. The V end was cut by 6 bases, the J end by 6 bases, with 21 bases between. CDR3 sequence: CASSPRQQGLSQPQHF. The CDR3 DNA is TGTGCCAGCTCTCCCCGACAACAGGGATTGAGTCAGCCCCAGCATTTT.

The CDR3 nucleotides read TGTGCCAGCAGTTATCGAGCGGGAGGATACTACGAGCAGTACTTC. Protein: CASSYRAGGYYEQYF. The genes are TRBV27 and TRBJ2-7, with 9 bases aligning to TRBD2. The germline gives CDR1 MNHEY, CDR2 SMNVEV (reference sequence). CDR3 length: 15 amino acids. With 4 bases clipped from V and 3 bases from J, the junction kept 7 bases outside the gene matches.

This clone has only a few counts. This chain joins TRBV7-2 and TRBJ2-7; possibly TRBD1 for D (6 bases). The CDR3 has 16 residues. Germline lookup yields CDR1 SGHTA and CDR2 FQGNSA. The V and J ends lost 4 bases and 7 bases respectively, with 23 bases between them. The CDR3 spells CASSYVPRTENTEQYF. CDR3 nucleotide sequence: TGTGCCAGCAGCTACGTTCCCCGGACAGAGAACACTGAGCAGTACTTC.

V is TRBV30 and J is TRBJ1-1; D not resolved. In germline, CDR1 is GTSNPN, CDR2 SVGIG (reference sequence). V lost 2 bases and J 8 bases, leaving 15 bases between the germline ends. The CDR3 loop spans 13 amino acids. CDR3 sequence reads: CAWSSKGALEAFF. The CDR3, as DNA: TGTGCCTGGAGTTCGAAGGGAGCCCTCGAAGCTTTCTTT.

A note on this clone: The sample carries other DNA sequences with the same CDR3. The rearrangement links TRBV9 to TRBJ2-2; D is ambiguous. The V and J ends lost 0 bases and 2 bases respectively, with 8 bases between them. In germline, CDR1 is SGDLS, CDR2 YYNGEE. The CDR3 is 15 residues long. CDR3 DNA sequence: TGTGCCAGCAGCGTAGGAGGTAGCAACACCGGGGAGCTGTTTTTT. It specifies CASSVGGSNTGELFF.

CDR3 coding DNA: TGTGCCAGTAGCCAGACAGGGGGCAAGATCTATGGCTACACCTTC. This translates into CASSQTGGKIYGYTF. The genes are TRBV19 and TRBJ1-2; 10 bases match TRBD1. The CDR3 is made up of 15 amino acids. V dropped 6 bases and J dropped 4; count of bases not matched to a gene: 8. Germline CDR1 is LNHDA and CDR2 is SQIVND (reference sequence).

V usage is TRBV5-5 and J usage is TRBJ1-2; D is perhaps TRBD1 (6 bases). There are 16 residues in the CDR3. Trimming shortened V by 0 bases and J by 4 bases, and 16 bases separated the two germline ends. Per germline, CDR1 SGHKS and CDR2 YYEKEE (reference sequence). This CDR3 reads CASSLETGPSGYGYTF. The CDR3 region has the DNA TGTGCCAGCAGCTTGGAGACAGGACCGAGCGGCTATGGCTACACCTTC.

This chain connects TRBV27 to TRBJ1-3; D unclear. The length of the CDR3 is 14 residues. CDR1 MNHEY and CDR2 SMNVEV come from the germline V gene (reference sequence). V was trimmed by 6 bases and J by 8 bases, leaving 17 bases between them. The CDR3 is CASSGGYQGDTIYF. The DNA for the CDR3 is TGTGCCAGCAGCGGAGGCTATCAAGGAGACACCATATATTTT.

CDR3 coding DNA: TGTGCCAGCAGTTACTCGACTCTTGGGACAGATACGCAGTATTTT. It specifies CASSYSTLGTDTQYF. The chain employs TRBV6-5 and TRBJ2-3; no clear D gene. V lost 0 bases to trimming and J lost 3 bases, with 10 bases between them. From germline, CDR1 is MNHEY and CDR2 SVGAGI. The CDR3 has 15 residues.

This chain uses TRBV5-4 with TRBJ2-3; possibly TRBD1 for D (5 bases). CDR1 and CDR2 (germline): SGHNT, YYREEE (reference sequence). The CDR3 has 14 residues. V lost 0 bases, J lost 0 bases, and 5 bases lay in between. The CDR3 coding sequence is TGTGCCAGCAGCTTGGGACAGAGCACAGATACGCAGTATTTT. It specifies CASSLGQSTDTQYF.

The chain joins TRBV27 to TRBJ2-7; 8 nucleotides agree with TRBD2. In germline, CDR1 is MNHEY, CDR2 SMNVEV (reference sequence). V gave up 2 bases and J gave up 3 bases; unmatched junction bases: 6. CDR3 size: 15 residues. The CDR3 protein is CASSLIIAGLYEQYF. CDR3 bases: TGTGCCAGCAGTTTAATTATAGCGGGGCTCTACGAGCAGTACTTC.

The V gene is TRBV6-6, the J gene TRBJ1-4; TRBD1 agrees at 8 bases. The ends lost 6 bases at V and 8 bases at J; junction bases unmatched: 17. Germline values: CDR1 MNHNY, CDR2 SVGAGI (reference sequence). This CDR3 region has 17 residues. The CDR3 region is CASSRKQGVGRTEKLFF. Here the CDR3 DNA reads TGTGCCAGCAGCCGAAAACAGGGGGTTGGTCGGACCGAAAAACTGTTTTTT.

The chain links TRBV6-2 or TRBV6-3 to TRBJ2-1; the match to TRBD2 covers 11 bases. The trim removed 4 bases at V and 8 bases at J, leaving 10 bases unmatched. Germline V lookup: CDR1 MNHEY, CDR2 SVGEGT. The CDR3 spans 16 residues. The CDR3, as DNA: TGTGCCAGCAGTTCAACTAGCGGGAGAGCTAGCCATGAGCAGTTCTTC. This sequence encodes CASSSTSGRASHEQFF.

The chain recombines TRBV10-2 with TRBJ1-1, with TRBD1 as a possible D gene (5 bases). The CDR3 loop spans 15 amino acids. V was trimmed by 6 bases and J by 5 bases, leaving 19 bases between them. CDR1 and CDR2 from the germline V gene are WSHSY and SAAADI. The CDR3 nucleotides are TGCGCCAGCAGCACAAGCCCAAAGGGGCCGACTGAAGCTTTCTTT. Protein sequence: CASSTSPKGPTEAFF.

The genes are TRBV5-4 and TRBJ1-1, with TRBD1 matching 7 bases. There are 13 residues in the CDR3. CDR1 and CDR2 from the germline V gene are SGHNT and YYREEE (reference sequence). Unmatched junction bases numbered 6, after V lost 3 bases and J lost 7 bases. DNA of the CDR3: TGTGCCAGCAGCTCAGGACAGGTGGGTGAAGCTTTCTTT. This gives the protein CASSSGQVGEAFF. The whole variable domain, filled in from reference TRBV5-4 and TRBJ1-1, reads ETGVTQSPTHLIKTRGQQVTLRCSSQSGHNTVSWYQQALGQGPQFIFQYYREEENGRGNFPPRFSGLQFPNYSSELNVNALELDDSALYLCASSSGQVGEAFFGQGTRLTVV.

This clone was seen a single time. The rearrangement joins TRBV19 to TRBJ1-2; a possible D gene is TRBD1 (5 bases). This CDR3 has 15 residues. The V gene lost 0 bases and the J gene lost 2 bases, with 10 bases spanning the gap. CDR1 and CDR2 from the germline V gene are LNHDA and SQIVND (reference sequence). CDR3 amino acids: CASSIDRDSNYGYTF. CDR3 bases: TGTGCCAGTAGTATAGATAGGGACTCCAACTATGGCTACACCTTC.

V usage is TRBV11-1 and J usage is TRBJ1-1; TRBD1 might be the D (6 bases). Trimming removed 0 bases from V and 1 base from J, with 12 bases in between. Per the germline V gene, CDR1 is SGHAT and CDR2 is FQDESV (reference sequence). The CDR3 contains 16 residues. The CDR3 DNA is TGTGCCAGCAGCTTAGCGAAGGGACACGAGAACACTGAAGCTTTCTTT. Translated: CASSLAKGHENTEAFF.

The chain couples TRBV19 to TRBJ2-1, with D unresolved. Trimming took 1 base from V and 4 from J, leaving 5 bases between them. Germline loops: CDR1 LNHDA, CDR2 SQIVND (reference sequence). The CDR3 is made up of 13 amino acids. DNA for the CDR3: TGTGCCAGTAGTATAGGAGTGTACAATGAGCAGTTCTTC. It translates to CASSIGVYNEQFF.

The chain joins TRBV6-2 or TRBV6-3 to TRBJ1-5; D unresolved. Germline CDR1 and CDR2: MNHEY and SVGEGT. Trimming took off 2 bases at V and 4 bases at J, with 9 bases between the two ends. This CDR3 contains 14 residues. The CDR3 protein is CASSYGQINQPQHF. Written as DNA, the CDR3 is TGTGCCAGCAGTTACGGGCAGATTAATCAGCCCCAGCATTTT.

The V and J genes are TRBV27 and TRBJ1-1; D may be TRBD1 (6 bases). The CDR3 is 13 residues long. Germline assignment: CDR1 MNHEY and CDR2 SMNVEV (reference sequence). Trimming pared 7 bases from V and 14 bases from J, leaving 23 bases between. The chain's CDR3 is CASNNLQGRGAFF. CDR3 DNA: TGTGCCAGCAATAATCTTCAGGGGCGCGGTGCGTTCTTT.

Here the CDR3 reads CASSRDRGDYEQYF. For the CDR3, the DNA is TGTGCCAGCAGCCGGGACAGGGGGGACTACGAGCAGTACTTC. The rearrangement joins TRBV14 to TRBJ2-7; 11 bases are a match to TRBD1. Germline CDR1 is SGHDN and CDR2 is FVKESK. The trim removed 4 bases at V and 3 bases at J, leaving 2 bases unmatched. The CDR3 is 14 residues long.

The CDR3 is CASSFLAKSGSNYNEQFF. CDR3 DNA: TGCGCCAGCAGCTTCCTAGCCAAAAGCGGGAGTAACTACAATGAGCAGTTCTTC. The genes are TRBV5-1 and TRBJ2-1; 8 bases are a match to TRBD2. The CDR3 is made up of 18 amino acids. Losses at the gene ends were 2 bases for V and 3 bases for J; bases not matched to a gene: 13. The germline gives CDR1 SGHRS, CDR2 YFSETQ.

CDR3 sequence: CASSQGWAANTGELFF. The DNA for the CDR3 is TGTGCCAGCAGCCAAGGGTGGGCAGCGAACACCGGGGAGCTGTTTTTT. The V and J genes are TRBV3-1 (or the pseudogene TRBV3-2) and TRBJ2-2, with D unresolved. Looked up from germline, CDR1 is LGHDT and CDR2 is YNNKEL (reference sequence). The V and J ends lost 1 base and 0 bases respectively, with 9 bases between them. This CDR3 spans 16 amino acids.

For this clone: Sequence at one end of the junction differs from germline and may be a read error. Other DNA sequences within the sample encode an identical CDR3. The chain has TRBV11-3 and TRBJ1-2; the D is unclear. Germline lookup yields CDR1 SGHNT and CDR2 YENEEA. The CDR3 has 14 amino acids. In DNA, the CDR3 is TGTGCCAGCAGCCTTCAAAAGGGAGTGGGTGGCTACACCTTT. This codes for CASSLQKGVGGYTF.

The J gene is TRBJ1-4, the V gene TRBV30, with D maybe TRBD1 (5 bases). The CDR3 totals 13 residues. Germline V CDR1 and CDR2: GTSNPN, SVGIG (reference sequence). The germline V and J ends were trimmed by 4 bases and 2 bases, with 8 bases remaining between them. Here the CDR3 reads CAWNAGTNEKLFF. For the CDR3, the DNA is TGTGCCTGGAACGCAGGGACTAATGAAAAACTGTTTTTT.

The chain has TRBV7-9 and TRBJ1-1; 7 bases fit TRBD1. This CDR3 region has 18 residues. The germline gives CDR1 SEHNR, CDR2 FQNEAQ (reference sequence). V shed 5 bases, J shed 0 bases, and the junction held 15 bases outside the gene matches. In DNA, the CDR3 is TGTGCCAGCAGCATCTACGCAAAGCCGGGACAGATGAACACTGAAGCTTTCTTT. Its translation is CASSIYAKPGQMNTEAFF.

The V and J genes are TRBV13 and TRBJ1-4; 8 bases are a match to TRBD1. The germline CDR1 and CDR2 sequences are PRHDT and FYEKMQ (reference sequence). The CDR3 spans 15 residues. V lost 6 bases to trimming and J lost 3 bases; unmatched junction nucleotides: 6. In DNA, the CDR3 is TGTGCCAGCAGTCTTCAGGGGGCGGCTAATGAAAAACTGTTTTTT. This encodes CASSLQGAANEKLFF.

V gene TRBV7-8 combines with J gene TRBJ2-7, with 7 nucleotides matching TRBD2. The CDR3 spans 16 residues. The junction had 14 bases not matched to a gene; V was cut back by 5 bases and J by 4 bases. Germline CDR1 and CDR2: SGHVS and FQNEAQ. As DNA, the CDR3 is TGTGCCAGCAGCCTATCTGGGAGCGGGATGTTATACGAGCAGTACTTC. Its protein product is CASSLSGSGMLYEQYF.

The chain uses TRBV12-3 or TRBV12-4 and TRBJ1-6, with TRBD1 as a possible D gene (6 bases). The CDR3 contains 13 residues. Trimming took off 8 bases at V and 8 bases at J, with 13 bases between the two ends. The CDR3 coding sequence is TGTGCCAGCTCAATGGCAGGGGATTCACCCCTCCACTTT. Its protein product is CASSMAGDSPLHF.

This clone has a handful of counts. The CDR3 is CAWSTGLVSTDTQYF. The DNA for the CDR3 is TGTGCCTGGAGTACGGGACTCGTTAGCACAGATACGCAGTATTTT. The chain is built from TRBV30 and TRBJ2-3, with a possible D match to TRBD2 (6 bases). Germline V gene data show CDR1 as GTSNPN and CDR2 as SVGIG (reference sequence). The CDR3 is 15 amino acids. V was pared by 2 bases and J by 0 bases, with 12 bases between.